This TCR beta chain was profiled in a study of cytomegalovirus exposure and HLA in healthy donors. Findings of the study overall: Judged likely to be a sequencing artifact was a cluster of highly shared sequence variants.

Both 60 Vbeta primers and 13 Jbeta primers went into the PCR. The protocol was immunoSEQ multiplex PCR, while the TCRdb copy is restricted to in-frame clones and leaves out a portion. Seen here are approximately 30,000 clones, 40% to 50% observed once, and the top ten hold just under 2%. At collection, donors were nominally healthy, but unrecorded immune exposures were probable. Comment on this clone: As yet, its antigen is unknown.

Trimming removed 0 bases from V and 6 bases from J, with 12 bases in between. CDR1 and CDR2 from the germline V gene are MGHRA and YSYEKL. CDR3 length: 15 amino acids. The rearrangement links TRBV4-1 to TRBJ2-1; possibly TRBD2 for D (6 bases). This receptor was taken from a woman between 50 and 59 years old in good health and CMV-seronegative. Sample: PBMCs. This chain's CDR3 is CASSQERDLFNEQFF. In nucleotides, the CDR3 is TGCGCCAGCAGCCAAGAGAGGGACTTATTCAATGAGCAGTTCTTC.